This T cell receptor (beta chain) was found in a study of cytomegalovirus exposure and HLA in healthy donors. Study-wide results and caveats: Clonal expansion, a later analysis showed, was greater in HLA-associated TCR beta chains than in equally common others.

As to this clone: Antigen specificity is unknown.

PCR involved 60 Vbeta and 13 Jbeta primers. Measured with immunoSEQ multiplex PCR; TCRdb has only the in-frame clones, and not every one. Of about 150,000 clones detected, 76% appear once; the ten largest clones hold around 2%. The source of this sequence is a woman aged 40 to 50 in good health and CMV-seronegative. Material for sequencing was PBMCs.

CDR3 loop: CASSLTGTWGAQYF. The CDR3 DNA follows: TGTGCCAGCAGCCTGACCGGGACTTGGGGGGCGCAGTATTTT. V gene TRBV5-6 combines with J gene TRBJ2-3, with D possibly TRBD2 on 6 matching bases. Looked up from germline, CDR1 is SGHDT and CDR2 is YYEEEE. The CDR3 covers 14 residues. The V end was cut by 4 bases, the J end by 10 bases, with 19 bases between.